This paragraph covers one T cell receptor (beta chain) sequence. TCRdb keeps only in-frame clones here, not all; method: immunoSEQ multiplex PCR. This table holds hundreds of thousands of clones, roughly 85% found once. The data were obtained in a study of blood T cell repertoires in COVID-19. The V gene end was trimmed by 1 base and the J gene end by 7 bases; junction bases not matched to a gene: 6. CDR1 is SGHDT, CDR2 YYEEEE, per germline. The CDR3 consists of 14 residues. This chain joins TRBV5-6 and TRBJ2-5; 8 positions agree with TRBD2. The source material was PBMCs or T cells enriched from blood (not recorded which). This TCR was recovered from a man aged 35 to 55 who had been exposed to COVID-19. The CDR3 region is CASSLMTSAGTQYF. The DNA of the CDR3 is TGTGCCAGCAGCTTGATGACTAGCGCGGGGACCCAGTACTTC.